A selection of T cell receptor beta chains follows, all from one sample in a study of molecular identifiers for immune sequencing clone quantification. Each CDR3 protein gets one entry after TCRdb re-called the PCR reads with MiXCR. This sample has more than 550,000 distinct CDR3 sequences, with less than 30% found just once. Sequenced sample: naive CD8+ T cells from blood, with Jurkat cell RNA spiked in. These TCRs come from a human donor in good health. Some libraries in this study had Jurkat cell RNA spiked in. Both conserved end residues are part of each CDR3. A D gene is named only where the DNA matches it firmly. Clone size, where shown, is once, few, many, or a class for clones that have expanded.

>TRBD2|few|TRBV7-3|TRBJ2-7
CASSPTGGTSGYEQYF
TGTGCCAGCAGCCCGACGGGCGGGACTAGTGGATACGAGCAGTACTTC
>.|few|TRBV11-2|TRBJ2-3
CASSLAFFSTDTQYF
TGTGCCAGCAGCTTGGCCTTTTTTAGCACAGATACGCAGTATTTT
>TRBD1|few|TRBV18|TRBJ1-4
CASSPEWTGANNEKLFF
TGTGCCAGCTCACCGGAATGGACAGGAGCCAACAATGAAAAACTGTTTTTT
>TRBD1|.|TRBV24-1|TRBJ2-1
CATSGPTGGSYNEQFF
TGTGCCACCAGTGGCCCCACAGGGGGGTCCTACAATGAGCAGTTCTTC
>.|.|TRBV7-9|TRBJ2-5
CASSWTRDTSPETQYF
TGTGCCAGCAGCTGGACCCGGGATACTTCCCCAGAGACCCAGTACTTC
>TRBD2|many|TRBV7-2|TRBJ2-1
CASSQRGLVQYNEQFF
TGTGCCAGCAGCCAAAGGGGACTAGTTCAGTACAATGAGCAGTTCTTC
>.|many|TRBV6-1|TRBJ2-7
CAIVSPLSYEQYF
TGTGCCATCGTTTCCCCCCTCTCCTACGAGCAGTACTTC
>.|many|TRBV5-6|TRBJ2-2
CASSWGAPGELFF
TGTGCCAGCAGCTGGGGGGCCCCCGGGGAGCTGTTTTTT
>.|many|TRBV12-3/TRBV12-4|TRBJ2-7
CASSFGGPDEQYF
TGTGCCAGCAGTTTCGGAGGCCCCGACGAGCAGTACTTC
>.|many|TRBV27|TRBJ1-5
CASSFGRGNQPQHF
TGTGCCAGCAGTTTCGGCAGGGGCAATCAGCCCCAGCATTTT
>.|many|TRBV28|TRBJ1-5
CASSSRGGNQPQHF
TGTGCCAGCAGTTCCAGGGGAGGCAATCAGCCCCAGCATTTT